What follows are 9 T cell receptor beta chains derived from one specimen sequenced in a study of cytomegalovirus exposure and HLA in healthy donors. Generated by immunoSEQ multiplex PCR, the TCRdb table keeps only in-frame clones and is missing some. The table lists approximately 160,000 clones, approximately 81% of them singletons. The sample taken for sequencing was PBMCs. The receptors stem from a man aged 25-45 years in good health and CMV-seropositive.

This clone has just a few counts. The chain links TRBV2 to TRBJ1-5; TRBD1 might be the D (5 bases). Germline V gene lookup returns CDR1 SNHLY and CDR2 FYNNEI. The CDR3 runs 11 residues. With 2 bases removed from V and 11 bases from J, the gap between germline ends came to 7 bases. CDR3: CASSERGAQHF. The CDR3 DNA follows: TGTGCCAGCAGTGAACGGGGGGCCCAGCATTTT.

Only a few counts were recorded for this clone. CDR3 bases: TGTGCCAGCAGCCCATCGACAGGGATCGGGGAGCTGTTTTTT. Encoded protein: CASSPSTGIGELFF. This rearrangement joins TRBV11-2 to TRBJ2-2; TRBD1 matches 7 bases. Germline V CDR1 and CDR2: SGHAT, FQNNGV. The CDR3 runs 14 residues. The V gene end was trimmed by 5 bases and the J gene end by 7 bases; junction bases not matched to a gene: 7.

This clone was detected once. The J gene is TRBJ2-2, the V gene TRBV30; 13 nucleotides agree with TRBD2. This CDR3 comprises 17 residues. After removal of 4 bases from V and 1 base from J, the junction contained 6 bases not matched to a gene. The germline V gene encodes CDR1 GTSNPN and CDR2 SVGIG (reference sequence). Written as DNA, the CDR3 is TGTGCCTGGACGCCGGGACTAGCGGGGAGGAACACCGGGGAGCTGTTTTTT. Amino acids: CAWTPGLAGRNTGELFF.

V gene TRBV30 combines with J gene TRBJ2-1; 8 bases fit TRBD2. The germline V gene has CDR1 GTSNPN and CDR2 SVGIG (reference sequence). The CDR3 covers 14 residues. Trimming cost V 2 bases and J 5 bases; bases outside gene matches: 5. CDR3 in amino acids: CAWSFTSGDNEQFF. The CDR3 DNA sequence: TGTGCCTGGAGTTTTACTAGCGGAGACAATGAGCAGTTCTTC.

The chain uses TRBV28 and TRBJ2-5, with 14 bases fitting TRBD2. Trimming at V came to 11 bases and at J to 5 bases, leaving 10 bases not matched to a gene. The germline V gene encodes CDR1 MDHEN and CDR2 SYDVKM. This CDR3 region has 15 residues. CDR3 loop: CASTTSGGAGETQYF. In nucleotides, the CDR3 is TGTGCCTCCACGACTAGCGGGGGGGCCGGGGAGACCCAGTACTTC.

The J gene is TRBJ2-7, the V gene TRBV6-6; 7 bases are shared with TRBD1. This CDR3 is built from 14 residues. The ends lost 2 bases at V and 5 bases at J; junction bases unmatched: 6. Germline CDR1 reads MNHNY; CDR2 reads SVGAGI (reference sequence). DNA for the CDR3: TGTGCCAGCAGTTACGCAGACAGGGACCACGAGCAGTACTTC. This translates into CASSYADRDHEQYF.

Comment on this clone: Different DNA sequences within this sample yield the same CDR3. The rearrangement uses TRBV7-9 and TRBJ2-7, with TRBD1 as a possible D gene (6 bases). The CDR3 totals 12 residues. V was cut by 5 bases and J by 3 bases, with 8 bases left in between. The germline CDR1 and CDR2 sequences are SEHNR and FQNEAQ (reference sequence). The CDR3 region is CASSQTGYEQYF. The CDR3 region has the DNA TGTGCCAGCAGCCAGACAGGCTACGAGCAGTACTTC.

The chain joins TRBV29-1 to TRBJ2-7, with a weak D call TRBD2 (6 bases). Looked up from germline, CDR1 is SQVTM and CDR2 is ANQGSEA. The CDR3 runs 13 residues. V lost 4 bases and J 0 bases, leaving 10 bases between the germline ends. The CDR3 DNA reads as TGCAGCGTTGGTGGGGGGAGCTCCTACGAGCAGTACTTC. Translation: CSVGGGSSYEQYF.

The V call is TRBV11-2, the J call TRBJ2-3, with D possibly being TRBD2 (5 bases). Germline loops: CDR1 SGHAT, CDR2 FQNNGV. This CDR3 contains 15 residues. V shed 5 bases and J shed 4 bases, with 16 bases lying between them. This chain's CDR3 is CASSAFGGSADTQYF. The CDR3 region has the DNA TGTGCCAGCAGCGCCTTCGGAGGTAGCGCAGATACGCAGTATTTT.